This T cell receptor (beta chain) came from a study of technical replicates of blood from a handful of donors (dated by TCRdb to 2016 to 2017). A remark on this clone: Its antigen remains unidentified. Base qualities are not provided; no much larger clone lies one nucleotide away.

Trimming accounts for 5 bases at V and 4 bases at J, while the number of junction bases matched to no gene is 3. From cysteine to phenylalanine, the CDR3 is 15 amino acids long. Just CDR3 DNA is preserved here, 45 bases in frame from base 1. The germline V gene gives CDR1 as SGHVS and CDR2 as FQNEAQ. The library was prepared using the immunoSEQ multiplex PCR assay. What TCRdb holds here is the immuneACCESS table cut down to in-frame rearrangements. Part of the clones is not present; checked against another copy, under half of the missing clones reflect an unresolved V gene, and the others are unexplained. In this sample the table shows 80,000 to 95,000 clones, about 97% of which occur a single time. About 0.3% of the sample lies in the top ten.

The V and J genes are TRBV7-8 and TRBJ2-5; 14 central nucleotides agree with TRBD2. The sequence was obtained from a human donor in good health. Sequences were obtained from T cells isolated from PBMCs. The CDR3: CASSEGTSGRETQYF. The DNA sequence is TGTGCCAGCAGCGAAGGGACTAGCGGGAGAGAGACCCAGTACTTC.